This record concerns one T cell receptor beta chain sequence. The length of the CDR3 is 14 residues. The V gene end was trimmed by 7 bases and the J gene end by 0 bases; junction bases not matched to a gene: 5. Germline lookup yields CDR1 SNHLY and CDR2 FYNNEI. The data belong to a study of blood T cell repertoires in COVID-19. In the study's own analysis: Researchers report that nucleated cell counts were estimated from reference gene primer amplification. Sequencing was performed with immunoSEQ multiplex PCR; in TCRdb, only in-frame clones are kept and a portion is missing. D and trimming come from the DNA, and the V and J calls and clone size come from that table. The data hold nearly 200,000 clones, with roughly 80% observed a single time. Researchers sorted participants into cohorts using their self-reported clinical history. Recovery among Cohort 3 donors was established by two negative PCRs, clearance, or symptom resolution.

This rearrangement joins TRBV2 to TRBJ1-1; TRBD1 agrees at 7 bases. This TCR was recovered from a man aged 35-49 years who had recovered from COVID-19. Source material: PBMCs or T cells enriched from blood (not recorded which). The CDR3 region has the DNA TGTGCCAGCAAAGGACAGGCCATGAACACTGAAGCTTTCTTT. It codes for CASKGQAMNTEAFF.